Following are 5 T cell receptor beta chains from one sample sequenced in a study of blood T cell repertoires in COVID-19. Clones were sequenced by immunoSEQ multiplex PCR, and TCRdb holds only the in-frame ones, with some missing. The sample records more than 250,000 clones, about 90% being singletons. The material sequenced was peripheral blood. The receptor source for this set is a woman between 50 and 59 years old with COVID-19, enrolled during active disease.

This rearrangement joins TRBV6-5 to TRBJ2-3; TRBD2 agrees at 13 bases. V shed 8 bases and J 6 bases; nucleotides not matched to a gene: 8. The CDR3 sequence is 15 residues long. CDR1 is MNHEY and CDR2 is SVGAGI in the germline V gene. Written as DNA, the CDR3 is TGTGCCAGCGGTCAGGGACTAGCGGGATCTGATACGCAGTATTTT. Amino acid sequence: CASGQGLAGSDTQYF.

The genes are TRBV29-1 and TRBJ2-1, with TRBD2 matching over 11 bases. V trimming: 3 bases; J trimming: 4 bases; junction bases outside the gene matches: 8. This CDR3 spans 16 amino acids. Germline CDR1 SQVTM, CDR2 ANQGSEA. DNA of the CDR3: TGCAGCGTTGATTCTCCGGGACTAGCGGAGTACAATGAGCAGTTCTTC. Translation gives CSVDSPGLAEYNEQFF.

The chain has TRBV6-6 and TRBJ2-3; D unclear. Trimming took off 5 bases at V and 6 bases at J, with 9 bases between the two ends. Germline V gene sequence: CDR1 MNHNY, CDR2 SVGAGI (reference sequence). The CDR3 consists of 12 residues. The CDR3 spells CASSPTEDTQYF. In DNA form, the CDR3 reads TGTGCCAGCAGTCCCACTGAGGATACGCAGTATTTT.

The chain has TRBV18 and TRBJ1-3, with D uncertain. Trimming removed 4 bases from V and 2 bases from J, with 33 bases in between. Germline assignment: CDR1 KGHSH and CDR2 LQKENI. This CDR3 comprises 22 residues. For the CDR3, the DNA is TGTGCCAGCTCACAACAAGTTGGCGGGTCTAACTTTGTTGCCGAAACTGGAAACACCATATATTTT. Residues: CASSQQVGGSNFVAETGNTIYF.

The gene calls are TRBV5-4 and TRBJ2-3; possible D gene TRBD1, 6 bases. This CDR3 spans 15 amino acids. Germline values: CDR1 SGHNT, CDR2 YYREEE (reference sequence). V gave up 3 bases and J gave up 3 bases, with 14 bases separating them. The CDR3 region is CASSSTGQTTDTQYF. For the CDR3, the DNA is TGTGCCAGCAGCTCGACGGGACAAACTACAGATACGCAGTATTTT.